Presented here are 21 T cell receptor beta chains from one specimen sequenced in a study of blood T cell repertoires in COVID-19. The table came from immunoSEQ multiplex PCR; TCRdb's copy has only in-frame clones and leaves some out. Of approximately 250,000 clones in the sample, 70% to 90% were seen once. Source material: PBMCs or T cells enriched from blood (not recorded which). These receptors all come from a middle-aged woman with acute COVID-19.

As concerns this clone: Other DNA variants within this sample encode the same CDR3. The gene calls are TRBV30 and TRBJ1-2; 7 bases are shared with TRBD1. CDR1 GTSNPN and CDR2 SVGIG come from the germline V gene (reference sequence). The CDR3 loop spans 13 amino acids. Trimming at V came to 3 bases and at J to 2 bases, leaving 3 bases not matched to a gene. DNA of the CDR3: TGTGCCTGGAGCCCGGGACAGAACTATGGCTACACCTTC. It translates to CAWSPGQNYGYTF.

This chain uses TRBV4-1 with TRBJ1-5; 9 nucleotides agree with TRBD1. V was pared by 4 bases and J by 7 bases, with 8 bases of the junction left unmatched. Germline V gene sequence: CDR1 MGHRA, CDR2 YSYEKL. The CDR3 length is 15 residues. DNA of the CDR3: TGCGCCAGCAGCCTCCCGGGGACAGGGTGGCAGCCCCAGCATTTT. This translates into CASSLPGTGWQPQHF.

The chain's CDR3 is CASSERGERAPLHF. For the CDR3, the DNA is TGTGCCAGCAGTGAACGAGGGGAGCGGGCACCCCTCCACTTT. This sequence joins TRBV2 and TRBJ1-6; D is possibly TRBD1 (5 bases). Germline CDR1 and CDR2: SNHLY and FYNNEI. V dropped 2 bases and J dropped 11 bases, with 13 bases sitting between them. The CDR3 is made up of 14 amino acids.

V is TRBV14 and J is TRBJ2-2, with 10 positions matching TRBD2. CDR3 length equals 23 residues. Germline lookup yields CDR1 SGHDN and CDR2 FVKESK. Trimming at V came to 0 bases and at J to 2 bases, leaving 21 bases not matched to a gene. CDR3 loop: CASSQETGWTSLAGFTNTGELFF. In DNA, the CDR3 is TGTGCCAGCAGCCAAGAGACAGGGTGGACATCACTAGCGGGATTCACTAACACCGGGGAGCTGTTTTTT.

This rearrangement joins TRBV7-2 to TRBJ1-2, with TRBD1 identical over 7 bases. Looked up from germline, CDR1 is SGHTA and CDR2 is FQGNSA. This CDR3 spans 15 amino acids. V shed 5 bases, J shed 7 bases, and the junction held 13 bases outside the gene matches. The CDR3 loop reads CASSPFQGGAGGYTF. The CDR3 DNA reads as TGTGCCAGCAGCCCTTTCCAAGGGGGCGCGGGTGGCTACACCTTC.

The CDR3 is CASSQLAGGVADTQYF. CDR3 sequence (DNA): TGTGCCAGCAGCCAACTAGCGGGAGGGGTGGCAGATACGCAGTATTTT. The V call is TRBV7-2, the J call TRBJ2-3; TRBD2 matches 13 bases. Germline V gene sequence: CDR1 SGHTA, CDR2 FQGNSA. V was clipped by 5 bases and J by 4 bases; unmatched bases: 6. This CDR3 contains 16 residues.

The V gene is TRBV11-3, the J gene TRBJ2-3, with D maybe TRBD2 (5 bases). CDR3 length: 17 residues. In germline, CDR1 is SGHNT, CDR2 YENEEA. V was cut by 5 bases and J by 0 bases, with 18 bases left in between. The CDR3 here is CASSHTLQRRSTDTQYF. The CDR3 nucleotides read TGTGCCAGCAGCCACACCCTTCAGCGGAGAAGCACAGATACGCAGTATTTT.

The rearrangement links TRBV2 to TRBJ2-2; weak D call: TRBD1 (5 bases). The V gene lost 4 bases and the J gene lost 3 bases, with 12 bases spanning the gap. This CDR3 region has 15 residues. Germline CDR1 reads SNHLY; CDR2 reads FYNNEI. The CDR3 sequence: CASSVMGRDTGELFF. The DNA of the CDR3 is TGTGCCAGCAGTGTGATGGGGCGCGACACCGGGGAGCTGTTTTTT.

The V call is TRBV18, the J call TRBJ1-2, with D hard to call. CDR3 length equals 16 residues. Germline loops: CDR1 KGHSH, CDR2 LQKENI. Trimming shortened V by 8 bases and J by 3 bases, and 22 bases separated the two germline ends. In DNA, the CDR3 is TGTGCCAGCACCCCCGTGATGGGAGAGGGATACTATGGCTACACCTTC. Residues: CASTPVMGEGYYGYTF.

The chain joins TRBV18 to TRBJ2-4; D gene ambiguous. CDR1 is KGHSH, CDR2 LQKENI, per germline. The CDR3 has 14 amino acids. Trimming cost V 4 bases and J 0 bases, with 7 bases left between them. This CDR3 is CASSLSVAKNIQYF. The CDR3, as DNA: TGTGCCAGCTCACTCAGTGTAGCCAAAAACATTCAGTACTTC.

The genes are TRBV9 and TRBJ1-2, with 9 bases matching TRBD1. Per germline, CDR1 SGDLS and CDR2 YYNGEE. Germline trimming cut 0 bases from V and 7 bases from J; bases unmatched to any gene: 7. There are 15 residues in the CDR3. The CDR3 bases are TGTGCCAGCAGCGTAGTGACAGGGGGTACCAGTGGCTACACCTTC. Translation: CASSVVTGGTSGYTF.

The chain's CDR3 is CASPEGRYGYTF. In DNA form, the CDR3 reads TGTGCCAGCCCGGAGGGGCGCTATGGCTACACCTTC. The gene calls are TRBV12-3 or TRBV12-4 and TRBJ1-2; a weak D match, TRBD1 (5 bases). This CDR3 region has 12 residues. V was pared by 8 bases and J by 4 bases, with 11 bases between.

The sample holds one count of this clone. The chain combines TRBV6-5 with TRBJ1-2; D remains unclear. With 0 bases removed from V and 4 bases from J, the gap between germline ends came to 9 bases. CDR1 is MNHEY and CDR2 is SVGAGI in the germline V gene. The CDR3 spans 14 residues. CDR3 nucleotide sequence: TGTGCCAGCAGTTACTCCCGAGGGCCCTATGGCTACACCTTC. Its protein is CASSYSRGPYGYTF.

The V gene is TRBV25-1, the J gene TRBJ2-7; the D gene is possibly TRBD1 (7 bases). The V gene's germline CDR1 is MGHDK and CDR2 SYGVNS. The V gene lost 8 bases and the J gene lost 4 bases, with 9 bases spanning the gap. This CDR3 is built from 11 residues. CDR3 DNA: TGTGCCAGCGCAGGGGGGTACGAGCAGTACTTC. Amino acids: CASAGGYEQYF.

This clone was seen just once. The chain uses TRBV19 and TRBJ2-1; perhaps TRBD2 as D (5 bases). Germline V CDR1 and CDR2: LNHDA, SQIVND (reference sequence). V was pared by 3 bases and J by 10 bases, with 16 bases between. The CDR3 is 14 amino acids. The CDR3 loop reads CASSIDAGSREQFF. The CDR3 region has the DNA TGTGCCAGTAGTATTGATGCGGGCAGCCGGGAGCAGTTCTTC.

This clone has more than one count but fewer than ten. The rearrangement links TRBV12-5 to TRBJ2-7; 8 nucleotides match TRBD1. Trimming removed 5 bases from V and 6 bases from J; junction bases left unmatched: 3. The germline V gene encodes CDR1 LGHNT and CDR2 FRNRAP. The CDR3 spans 12 residues. The CDR3 loop reads CASGPTGGEQYV. Here the CDR3 DNA reads TGTGCTAGTGGTCCTACAGGGGGCGAGCAGTACGTC.

The rearrangement uses TRBV10-1 and TRBJ2-1; D possibly corresponds to TRBD1 (6 bases). The CDR3 runs 15 residues. From germline, CDR1 is WNHNN and CDR2 SYGVQD (reference sequence). Trimming left V 3 bases short and J 7 bases short, with 16 bases between. The CDR3 nucleotides are TGCGCCAGCAGTGATCCCCGTTACGGACAGAATGAGCAGTTCTTC. Its translation: CASSDPRYGQNEQFF.

The chain is built from TRBV3-1 (or the pseudogene TRBV3-2) and TRBJ2-2; 9 bases map to TRBD2. Germline assignment: CDR1 LGHDT and CDR2 YNNKEL (reference sequence). The V and J ends lost 2 bases and 4 bases, in that order; junction bases with no gene match: 2. The CDR3 is 15 residues long. CDR3 residues: CASSQLAGFTGELFF. CDR3 nucleotide sequence: TGTGCCAGCAGCCAACTAGCGGGATTCACCGGGGAGCTGTTTTTT.

The chain uses TRBV30 and TRBJ1-3; D possibly corresponds to TRBD1 (6 bases). Germline CDR1 reads GTSNPN; CDR2 reads SVGIG (reference sequence). Trimming shortened V by 4 bases and J by 4 bases, and 11 bases separated the two germline ends. CDR3 size: 13 residues. The CDR3 is CAWNTGKGNTIYF. DNA of the CDR3: TGTGCCTGGAATACAGGGAAAGGAAACACCATATATTTT.

V gene TRBV27 combines with J gene TRBJ2-4; maybe TRBD2 (5 bases). CDR1 and CDR2 (germline): MNHEY, SMNVEV (reference sequence). CDR3 length equals 15 residues. V lost 6 bases and J lost 3, with 15 bases in between. CDR3 coding DNA: TGTGCCAGCAGAACTCTTAGCGTGGGCAAAAACATTCAGTACTTC. As protein: CASRTLSVGKNIQYF.

The chain couples TRBV29-1 to TRBJ2-5, with TRBD2 matching over 7 bases. V shed 4 bases and J 0 bases; nucleotides not matched to a gene: 17. The germline V gene has CDR1 SQVTM and CDR2 ANQGSEA. This CDR3 has 18 amino acids. The CDR3, as DNA: TGCAGCGTTGCGTTTCCGGGGTCCGAGGGAGGGTACCAAGAGACCCAGTACTTC. Amino acids: CSVAFPGSEGGYQETQYF.